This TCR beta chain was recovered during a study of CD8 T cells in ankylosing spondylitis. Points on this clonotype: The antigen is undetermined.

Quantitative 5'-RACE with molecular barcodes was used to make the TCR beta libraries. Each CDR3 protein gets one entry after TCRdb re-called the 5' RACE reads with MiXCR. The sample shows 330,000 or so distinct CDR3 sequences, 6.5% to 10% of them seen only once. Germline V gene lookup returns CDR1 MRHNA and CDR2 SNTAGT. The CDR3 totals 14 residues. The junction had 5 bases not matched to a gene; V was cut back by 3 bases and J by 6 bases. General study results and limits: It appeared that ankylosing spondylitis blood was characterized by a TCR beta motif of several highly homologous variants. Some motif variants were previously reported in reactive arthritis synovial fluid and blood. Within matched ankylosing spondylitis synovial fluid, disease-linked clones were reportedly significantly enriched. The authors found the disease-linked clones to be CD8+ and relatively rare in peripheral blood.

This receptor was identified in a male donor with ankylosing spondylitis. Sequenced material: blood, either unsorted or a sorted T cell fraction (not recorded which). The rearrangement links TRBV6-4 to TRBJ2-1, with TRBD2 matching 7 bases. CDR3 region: CASSDWEGSNEQFF. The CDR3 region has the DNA TGTGCCAGCAGTGATTGGGAGGGTAGCAATGAGCAGTTCTTC.